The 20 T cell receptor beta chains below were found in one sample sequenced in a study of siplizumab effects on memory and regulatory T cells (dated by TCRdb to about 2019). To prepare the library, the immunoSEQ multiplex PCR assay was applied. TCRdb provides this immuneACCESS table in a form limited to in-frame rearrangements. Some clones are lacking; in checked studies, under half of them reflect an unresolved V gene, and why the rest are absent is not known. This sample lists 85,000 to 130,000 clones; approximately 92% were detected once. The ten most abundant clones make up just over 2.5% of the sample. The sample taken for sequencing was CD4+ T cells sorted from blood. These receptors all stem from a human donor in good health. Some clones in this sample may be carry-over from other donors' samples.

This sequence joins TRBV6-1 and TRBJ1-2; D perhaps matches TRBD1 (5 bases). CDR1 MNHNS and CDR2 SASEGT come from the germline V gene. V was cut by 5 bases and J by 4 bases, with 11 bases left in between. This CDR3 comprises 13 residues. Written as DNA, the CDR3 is TGTGCCAGCAGTCCTCAGGGACCCTATGGCTACACCTTC. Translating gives CASSPQGPYGYTF.

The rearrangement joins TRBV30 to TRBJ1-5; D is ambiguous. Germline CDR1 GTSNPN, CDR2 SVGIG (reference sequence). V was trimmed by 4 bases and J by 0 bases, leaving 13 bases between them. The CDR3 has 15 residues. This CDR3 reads CAWKSPGHSNQPQHF. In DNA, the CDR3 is TGTGCCTGGAAAAGTCCGGGTCATAGCAATCAGCCCCAGCATTTT.

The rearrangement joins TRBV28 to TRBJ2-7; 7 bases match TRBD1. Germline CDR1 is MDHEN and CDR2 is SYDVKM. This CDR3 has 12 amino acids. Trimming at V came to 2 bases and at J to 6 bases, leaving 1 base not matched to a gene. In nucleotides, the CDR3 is TGTGCCAGCAGTTTACCAGGGGGCGAGCAGTACTTC. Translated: CASSLPGGEQYF.

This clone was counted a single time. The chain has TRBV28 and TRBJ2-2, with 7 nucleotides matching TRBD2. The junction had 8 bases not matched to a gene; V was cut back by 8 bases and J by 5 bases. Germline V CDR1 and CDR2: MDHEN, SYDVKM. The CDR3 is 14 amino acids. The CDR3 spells CASRNQGGTGELFF. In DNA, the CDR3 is TGTGCCAGCCGGAATCAGGGAGGGACCGGGGAGCTGTTTTTT.

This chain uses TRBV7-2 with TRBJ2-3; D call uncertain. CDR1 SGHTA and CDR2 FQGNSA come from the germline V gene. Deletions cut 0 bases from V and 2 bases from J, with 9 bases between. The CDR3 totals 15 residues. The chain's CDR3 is CASSLALPPTDTQYF. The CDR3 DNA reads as TGTGCCAGCAGCTTAGCCTTACCACCCACAGATACGCAGTATTTT.

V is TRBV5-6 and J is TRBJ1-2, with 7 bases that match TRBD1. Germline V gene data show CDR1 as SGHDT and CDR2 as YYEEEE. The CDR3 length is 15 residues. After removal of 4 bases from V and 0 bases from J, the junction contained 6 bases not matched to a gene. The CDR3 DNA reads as TGTGCCAGCAGCCTGGGACAGCTAACTAACTATGGCTACACCTTC. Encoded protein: CASSLGQLTNYGYTF.

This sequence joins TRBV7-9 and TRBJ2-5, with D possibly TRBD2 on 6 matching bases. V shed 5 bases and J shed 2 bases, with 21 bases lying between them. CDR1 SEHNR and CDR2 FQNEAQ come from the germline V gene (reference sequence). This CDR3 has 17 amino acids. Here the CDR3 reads CASSLPRATSLQETQYF. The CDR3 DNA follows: TGTGCCAGCAGCCTTCCTCGCGCGACTAGTCTGCAAGAGACCCAGTACTTC.

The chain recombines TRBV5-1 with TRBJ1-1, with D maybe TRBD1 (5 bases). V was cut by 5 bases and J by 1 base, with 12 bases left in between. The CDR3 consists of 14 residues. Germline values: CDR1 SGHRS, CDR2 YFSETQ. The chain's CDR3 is CASRPRGENTEAFF. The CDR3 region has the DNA TGCGCCAGCAGGCCTAGGGGAGAGAACACTGAAGCTTTCTTT.

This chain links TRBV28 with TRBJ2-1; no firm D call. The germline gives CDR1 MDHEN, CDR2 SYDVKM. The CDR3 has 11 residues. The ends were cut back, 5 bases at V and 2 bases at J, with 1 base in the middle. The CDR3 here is CASSTYNEQFF. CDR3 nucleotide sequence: TGTGCCAGCAGTACCTACAATGAGCAGTTCTTC.

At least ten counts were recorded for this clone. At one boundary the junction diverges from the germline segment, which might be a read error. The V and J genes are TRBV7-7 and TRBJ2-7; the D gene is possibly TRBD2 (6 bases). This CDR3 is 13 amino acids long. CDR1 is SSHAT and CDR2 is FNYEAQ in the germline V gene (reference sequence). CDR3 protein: CASSAGTGYEQYF. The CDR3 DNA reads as TGTGCTAGCAGCGCCGGGACTGGCTACGAGCAGTACTTC.

In nucleotides, the CDR3 is TGTGCCAGCAGCAGGGGGCGGGTAGCGGGAGAAACAGATACGCAGTATTTT. It codes for CASSRGRVAGETDTQYF. The V call is TRBV7-3, the J call TRBJ2-3; 9 bases are shared with TRBD2. Germline loops: CDR1 SGHTA, CDR2 FQGTGA. V lost 5 bases, J lost 3 bases, and 12 bases stayed unmatched. The CDR3 is made up of 17 amino acids.

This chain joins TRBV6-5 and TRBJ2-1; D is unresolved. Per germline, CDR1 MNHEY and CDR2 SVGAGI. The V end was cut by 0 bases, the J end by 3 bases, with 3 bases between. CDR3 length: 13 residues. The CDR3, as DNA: TGTGCCAGCAGTTACTCGGTCTACAATGAGCAGTTCTTC. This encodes CASSYSVYNEQFF.

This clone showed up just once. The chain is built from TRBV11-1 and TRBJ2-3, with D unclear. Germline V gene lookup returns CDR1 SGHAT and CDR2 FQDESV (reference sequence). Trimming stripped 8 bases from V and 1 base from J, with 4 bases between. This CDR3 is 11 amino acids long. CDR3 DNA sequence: TGTGCCAGCGGCGGCACAGATACGCAGTATTTT. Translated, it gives CASGGTDTQYF.

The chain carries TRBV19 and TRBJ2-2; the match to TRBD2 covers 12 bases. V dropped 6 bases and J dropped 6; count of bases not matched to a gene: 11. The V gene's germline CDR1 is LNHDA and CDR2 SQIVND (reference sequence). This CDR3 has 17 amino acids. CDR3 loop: CASSPNRLAGVSGELFF. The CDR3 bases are TGTGCCAGTAGCCCCAATAGACTAGCGGGAGTTTCCGGGGAGCTGTTTTTT.

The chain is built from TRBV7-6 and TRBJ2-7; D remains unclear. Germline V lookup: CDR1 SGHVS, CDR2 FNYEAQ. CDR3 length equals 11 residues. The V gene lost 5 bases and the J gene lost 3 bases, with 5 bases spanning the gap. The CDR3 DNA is TGTGCCAGCAGCCTATACTACGAGCAGTACTTC. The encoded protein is CASSLYYEQYF.

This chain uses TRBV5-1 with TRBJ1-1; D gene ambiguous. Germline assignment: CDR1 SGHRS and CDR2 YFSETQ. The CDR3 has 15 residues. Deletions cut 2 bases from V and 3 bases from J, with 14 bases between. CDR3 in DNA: TGCGCCAGCAGCTTCTCCGGGGTCGGGGACACTGAAGCTTTCTTT. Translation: CASSFSGVGDTEAFF.

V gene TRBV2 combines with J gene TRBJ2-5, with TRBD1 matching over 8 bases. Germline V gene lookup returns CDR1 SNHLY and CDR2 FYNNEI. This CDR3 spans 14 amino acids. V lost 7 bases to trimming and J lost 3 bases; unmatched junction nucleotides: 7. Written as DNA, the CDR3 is TGTGCCAGCACCACAGGGGGATGGGAAGAGACCCAGTACTTC. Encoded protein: CASTTGGWEETQYF.

The CDR3 protein is CASSEMGNQPQHF. CDR3 DNA sequence: TGTGCCAGCAGTGAAATGGGGAATCAGCCCCAGCATTTT. This rearrangement joins TRBV6-1 to TRBJ1-5; D is undetermined. CDR3 length: 13 amino acids. The germline CDR1 and CDR2 sequences are MNHNS and SASEGT. Trimming took 2 bases from V and 4 from J, leaving 6 bases between them.

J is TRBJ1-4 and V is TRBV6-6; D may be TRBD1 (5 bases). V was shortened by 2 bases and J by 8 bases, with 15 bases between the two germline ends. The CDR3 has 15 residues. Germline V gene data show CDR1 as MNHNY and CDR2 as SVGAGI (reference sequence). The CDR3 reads CASSYGRGVGEKLFF. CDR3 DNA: TGTGCCAGCAGTTACGGGAGAGGGGTTGGAGAAAAACTGTTTTTT.

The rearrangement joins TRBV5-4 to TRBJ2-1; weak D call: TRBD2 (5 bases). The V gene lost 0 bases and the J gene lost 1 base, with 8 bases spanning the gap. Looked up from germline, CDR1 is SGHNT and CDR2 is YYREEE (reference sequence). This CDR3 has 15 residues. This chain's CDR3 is CASSLVGGSYNEQFF. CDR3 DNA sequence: TGTGCCAGCAGCTTGGTAGGCGGGTCCTACAATGAGCAGTTCTTC.